The T cell receptor (beta chain) under discussion was sequenced for a study of blood T cell repertoires in COVID-19. Study-level information: Acute and convalescent COVID-19 samples came from the United States, Italy and Spain. Nucleic acid was either cDNA or gDNA, and it came from T cells, B-cell-depleted T cells, or PBMCs.

The table came from immunoSEQ multiplex PCR; TCRdb's copy has only in-frame clones and leaves some out. In the table there are about 290,000 clones, around 89% of which are singletons. Germline loops: CDR1 KGHSH, CDR2 LQKENI. This CDR3 is 14 amino acids long. Trimming left V 2 bases short and J 4 bases short, with 11 bases between. The TCR originated in a middle-aged man with acute or convalescent COVID-19. The chain links TRBV18 to TRBJ1-1; D gene unclear. Source material: peripheral blood. The CDR3 region has the DNA TGTGCCAGCTCACCATACGACCCGGGCACTGAAGCTTTCTTT. This codes for CASSPYDPGTEAFF. The full variable domain, with the rest looked up from reference TRBV18 and TRBJ1-1, is NAGVMQNPRHLVRRRGQEARLRCSPMKGHSHVYWYRQLPEEGLKFMVYLQKENIIDESGMPKERFSAEFPKEGPSILRIQQVVRGDSAAYFCASSPYDPGTEAFFGQGTRLTVV.